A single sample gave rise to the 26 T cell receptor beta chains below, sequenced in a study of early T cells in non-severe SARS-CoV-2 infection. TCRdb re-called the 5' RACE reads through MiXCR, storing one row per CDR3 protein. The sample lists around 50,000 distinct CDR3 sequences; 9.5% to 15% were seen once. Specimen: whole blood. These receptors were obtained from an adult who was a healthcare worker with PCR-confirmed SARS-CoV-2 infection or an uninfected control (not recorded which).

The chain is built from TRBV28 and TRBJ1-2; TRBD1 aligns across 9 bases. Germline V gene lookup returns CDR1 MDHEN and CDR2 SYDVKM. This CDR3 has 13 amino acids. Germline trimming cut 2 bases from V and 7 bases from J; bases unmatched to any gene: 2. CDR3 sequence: CASSLGTGIGYTF. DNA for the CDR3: TGTGCCAGCAGTTTAGGGACAGGGATTGGCTACACCTTC.

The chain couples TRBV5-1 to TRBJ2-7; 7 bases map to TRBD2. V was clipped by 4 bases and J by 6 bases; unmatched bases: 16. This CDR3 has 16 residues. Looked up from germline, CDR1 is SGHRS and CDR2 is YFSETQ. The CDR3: CASSDEARGSLSEQYF. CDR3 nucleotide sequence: TGCGCCAGCAGCGACGAAGCTCGCGGGAGCTTATCCGAGCAGTACTTC. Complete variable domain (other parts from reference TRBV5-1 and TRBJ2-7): KAGVTQTPRYLIKTRGQQVTLSCSPISGHRSVSWYQQTPGQGLQFLFEYFSETQRNKGNFPGRFSGRQFSNSRSEMNVSTLELGDSALYLCASSDEARGSLSEQYFGPGTRLTVT.

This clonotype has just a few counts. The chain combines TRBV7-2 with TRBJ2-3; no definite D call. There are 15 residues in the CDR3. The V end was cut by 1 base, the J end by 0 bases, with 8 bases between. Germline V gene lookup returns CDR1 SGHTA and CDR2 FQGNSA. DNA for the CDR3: TGTGCCAGCAGCTTAGGCGGTCCTAGCACAGATACGCAGTATTTT. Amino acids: CASSLGGPSTDTQYF.

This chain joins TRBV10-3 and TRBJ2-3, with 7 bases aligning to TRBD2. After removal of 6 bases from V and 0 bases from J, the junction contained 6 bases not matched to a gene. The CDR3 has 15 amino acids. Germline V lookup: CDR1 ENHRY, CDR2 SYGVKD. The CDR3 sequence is CAISASGTSTDTQYF. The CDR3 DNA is TGTGCCATCAGCGCCAGCGGGACTAGCACAGATACGCAGTATTTT.

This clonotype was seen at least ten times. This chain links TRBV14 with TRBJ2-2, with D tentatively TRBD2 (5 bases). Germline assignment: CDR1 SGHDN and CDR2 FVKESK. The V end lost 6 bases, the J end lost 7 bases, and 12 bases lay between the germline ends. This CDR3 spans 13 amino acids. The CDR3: CASSRDLVGELFF. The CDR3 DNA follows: TGTGCCAGCAGTCGGGATTTAGTCGGGGAGCTGTTTTTT.

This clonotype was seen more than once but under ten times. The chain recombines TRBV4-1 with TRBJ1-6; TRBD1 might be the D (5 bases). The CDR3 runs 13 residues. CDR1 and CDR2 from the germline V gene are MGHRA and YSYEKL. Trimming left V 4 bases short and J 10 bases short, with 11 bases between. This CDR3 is CASSRGRGSPLHF. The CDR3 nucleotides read TGCGCCAGCAGCCGGGGCCGAGGATCACCCCTCCACTTT.

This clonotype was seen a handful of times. This CDR3 reads CASRDLTDEQYF. In DNA form, the CDR3 reads TGTGCCAGCAGGGACCTGACGGACGAGCAGTACTTC. This sequence joins TRBV2 and TRBJ2-7; D is unresolved. V shed 6 bases and J shed 5 bases, with 11 bases lying between them. This CDR3 spans 12 amino acids. The germline CDR1 and CDR2 sequences are SNHLY and FYNNEI.

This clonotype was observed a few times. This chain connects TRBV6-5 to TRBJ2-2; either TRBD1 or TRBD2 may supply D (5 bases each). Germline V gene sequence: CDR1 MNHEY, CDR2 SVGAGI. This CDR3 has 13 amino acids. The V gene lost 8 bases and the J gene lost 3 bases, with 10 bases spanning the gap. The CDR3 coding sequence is TGTGCCAGCGCGAGGGGAGACACCGGGGAGCTGTTTTTT. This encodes CASARGDTGELFF.

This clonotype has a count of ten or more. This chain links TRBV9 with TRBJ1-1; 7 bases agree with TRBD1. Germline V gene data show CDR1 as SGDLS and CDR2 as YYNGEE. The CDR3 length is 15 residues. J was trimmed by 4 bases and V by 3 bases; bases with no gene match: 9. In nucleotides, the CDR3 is TGTGCCAGCAGCGGACTGGAGGGGGCGAGCACTGAAGCTTTCTTT. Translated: CASSGLEGASTEAFF.

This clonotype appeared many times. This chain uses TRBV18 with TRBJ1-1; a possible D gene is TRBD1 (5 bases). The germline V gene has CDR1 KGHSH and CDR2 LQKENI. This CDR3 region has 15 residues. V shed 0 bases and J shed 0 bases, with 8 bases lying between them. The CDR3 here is CASSPPPGVNTEAFF. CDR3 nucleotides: TGTGCCAGCTCACCACCCCCGGGGGTGAACACTGAAGCTTTCTTT.

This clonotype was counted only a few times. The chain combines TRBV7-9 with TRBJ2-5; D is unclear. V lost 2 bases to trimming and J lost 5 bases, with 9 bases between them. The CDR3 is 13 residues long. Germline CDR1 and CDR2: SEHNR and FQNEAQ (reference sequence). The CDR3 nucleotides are TGTGCCAGCAGCTTAATGTTTCGGGAGACCCAGTACTTC. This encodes CASSLMFRETQYF.

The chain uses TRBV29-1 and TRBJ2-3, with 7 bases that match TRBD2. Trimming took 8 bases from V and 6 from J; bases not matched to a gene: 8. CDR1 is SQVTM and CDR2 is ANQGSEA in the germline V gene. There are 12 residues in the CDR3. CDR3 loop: CSSGGKGDTQYF. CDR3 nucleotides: TGCAGCTCGGGGGGTAAGGGCGATACGCAGTATTTT.

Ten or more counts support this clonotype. The CDR3: CSARAQGQYF. CDR3 bases: TGCAGTGCTAGAGCCCAGGGCCAGTACTTC. The chain recombines TRBV20-1 with TRBJ2-5, with D tentatively TRBD1 (5 bases). The CDR3 is made up of 10 amino acids. The ends were cut back, 1 base at V and 10 bases at J, with 7 bases in the middle. CDR1 and CDR2 (germline): DFQATT, SNEGSKA (reference sequence).

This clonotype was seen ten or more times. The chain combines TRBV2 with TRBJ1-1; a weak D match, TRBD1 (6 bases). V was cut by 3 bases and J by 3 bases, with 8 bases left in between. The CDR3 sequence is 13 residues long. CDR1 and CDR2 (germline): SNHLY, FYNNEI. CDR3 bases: TGTGCCAGCAGTGATAACAGGGACACTGAAGCTTTCTTT. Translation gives CASSDNRDTEAFF.

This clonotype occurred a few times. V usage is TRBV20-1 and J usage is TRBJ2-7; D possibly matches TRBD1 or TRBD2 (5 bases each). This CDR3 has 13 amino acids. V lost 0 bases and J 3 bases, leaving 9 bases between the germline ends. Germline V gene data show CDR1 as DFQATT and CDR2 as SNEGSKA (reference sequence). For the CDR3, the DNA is TGCAGTGCTAGAGACCAGGGACGCTACGAGCAGTACTTC. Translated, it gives CSARDQGRYEQYF.

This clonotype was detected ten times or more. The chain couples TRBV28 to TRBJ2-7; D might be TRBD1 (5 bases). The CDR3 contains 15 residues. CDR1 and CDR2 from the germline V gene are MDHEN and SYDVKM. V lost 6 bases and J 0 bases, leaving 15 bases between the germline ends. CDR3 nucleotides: TGTGCCAGCAGCTACCTAGACAGTAACTCCTACGAGCAGTACTTC. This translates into CASSYLDSNSYEQYF.

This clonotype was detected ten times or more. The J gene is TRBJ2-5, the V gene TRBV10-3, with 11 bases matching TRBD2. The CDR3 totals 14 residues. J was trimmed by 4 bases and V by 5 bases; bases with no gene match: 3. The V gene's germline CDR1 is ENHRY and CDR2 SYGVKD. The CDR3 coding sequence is TGTGCCATCAGTCCGGGACTAGCGGTAGAGACCCAGTACTTC. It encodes CAISPGLAVETQYF.

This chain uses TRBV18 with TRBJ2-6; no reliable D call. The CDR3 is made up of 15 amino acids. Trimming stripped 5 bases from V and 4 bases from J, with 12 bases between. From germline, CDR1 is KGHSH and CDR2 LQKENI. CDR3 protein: CASSNLETGANVLTF. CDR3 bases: TGTGCCAGCTCAAACCTGGAGACCGGGGCCAACGTCCTGACTTTC.

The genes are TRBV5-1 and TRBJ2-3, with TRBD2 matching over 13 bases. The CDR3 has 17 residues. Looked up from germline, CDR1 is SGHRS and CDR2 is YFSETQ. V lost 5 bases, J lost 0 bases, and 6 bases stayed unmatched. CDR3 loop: CASSLTSGRVSTDTQYF. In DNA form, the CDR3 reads TGCGCCAGCAGTCTCACTAGCGGGAGGGTTAGCACAGATACGCAGTATTTT.

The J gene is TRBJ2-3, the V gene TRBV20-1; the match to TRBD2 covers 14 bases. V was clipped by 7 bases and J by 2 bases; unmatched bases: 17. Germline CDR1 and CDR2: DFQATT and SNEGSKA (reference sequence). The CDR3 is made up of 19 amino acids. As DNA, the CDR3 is TGCAGTGTTGAACCGGGACTAGCGGGAGTTGGCATTATCACAGATACGCAGTATTTT. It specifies CSVEPGLAGVGIITDTQYF.

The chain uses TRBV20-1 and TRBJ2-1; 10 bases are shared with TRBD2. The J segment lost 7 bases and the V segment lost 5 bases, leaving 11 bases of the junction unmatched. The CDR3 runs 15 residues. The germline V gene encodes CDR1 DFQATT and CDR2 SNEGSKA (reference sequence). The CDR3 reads CSAADLAGGGNEQFF. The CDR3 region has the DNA TGCAGTGCTGCGGACTTAGCGGGAGGTGGTAATGAGCAGTTCTTC.

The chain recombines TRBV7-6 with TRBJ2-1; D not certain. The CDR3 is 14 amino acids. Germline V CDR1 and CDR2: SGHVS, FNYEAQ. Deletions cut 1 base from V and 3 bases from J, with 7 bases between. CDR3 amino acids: CASSLVDNYNEQFF. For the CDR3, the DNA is TGTGCCAGCAGCTTAGTCGACAACTACAATGAGCAGTTCTTC.

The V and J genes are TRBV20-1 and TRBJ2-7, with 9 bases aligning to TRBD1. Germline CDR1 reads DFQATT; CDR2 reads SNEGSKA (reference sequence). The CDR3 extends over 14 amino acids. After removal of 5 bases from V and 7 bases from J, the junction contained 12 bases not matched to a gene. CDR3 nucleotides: TGCAGTGCTCCACACCAACAGGGGGCAAGAGAGCAGTACTTC. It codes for CSAPHQQGAREQYF.

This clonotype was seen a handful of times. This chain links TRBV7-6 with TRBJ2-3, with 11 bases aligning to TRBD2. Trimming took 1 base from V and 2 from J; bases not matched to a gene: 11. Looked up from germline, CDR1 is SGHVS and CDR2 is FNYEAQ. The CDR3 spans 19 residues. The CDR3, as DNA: TGTGCCAGCAGCTTAGATTTAGCGGGAGGGACCTTGTTCACAGATACGCAGTATTTT. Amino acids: CASSLDLAGGTLFTDTQYF.

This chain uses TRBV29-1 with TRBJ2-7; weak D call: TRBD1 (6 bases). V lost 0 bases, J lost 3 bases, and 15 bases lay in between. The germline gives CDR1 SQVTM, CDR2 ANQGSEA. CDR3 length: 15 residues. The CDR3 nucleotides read TGCAGCGTTGAAGAGGCCGGATCAGGGGTCTACGAGCAGTACTTC. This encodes CSVEEAGSGVYEQYF.

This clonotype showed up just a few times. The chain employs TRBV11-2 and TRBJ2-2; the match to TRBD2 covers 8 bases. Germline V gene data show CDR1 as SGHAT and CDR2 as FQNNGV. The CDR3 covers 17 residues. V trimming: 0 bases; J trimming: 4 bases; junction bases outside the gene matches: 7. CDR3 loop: CASSLDVPAGVTGELFF. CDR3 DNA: TGTGCCAGCAGCTTAGATGTGCCAGCGGGAGTCACCGGGGAGCTGTTTTTT.